The present T cell receptor beta chain was sequenced within a study of blood T cell repertoires in COVID-19. CDR1 and CDR2 (germline): SGDLS, YYNGEE. Trimming shortened V by 0 bases and J by 5 bases, and 11 bases separated the two germline ends. This CDR3 has 14 residues. The repertoire was sequenced with immunoSEQ multiplex PCR; TCRdb's copy has only in-frame clones and lacks some. The sample comprises 180,000 or so clones, about four fifths of which are singletons, and more than 9.5% rests with the top ten. The J gene is TRBJ1-1, the V gene TRBV9; no firm D call. Sequenced: PBMCs or T cells enriched from blood (not recorded which). This receptor was taken from a man in his fifties or sixties who had recovered from COVID-19. CDR3 sequence reads: CASSVAPGGTEAFF. As DNA, the CDR3 is TGTGCCAGCAGCGTAGCCCCAGGAGGAACTGAAGCTTTCTTT.